The clone carrying this T cell receptor (beta chain) has a count of ten or more. The genomic DNA TCR beta CDR3 region underwent two rounds of multiplex PCR. Primers specific to each TRBV and TRBJ gene were used in first-round PCR. TCRdb re-analysed the multiplex PCR reads in MiXCR, keeping a single row per CDR3 protein. Of more than 30,000 distinct CDR3 sequences listed, about 42% are singletons. The V gene's germline CDR1 is MNHEY and CDR2 SVGEGT. Trimming shortened V by 6 bases and J by 5 bases, and 19 bases separated the two germline ends. The length of the CDR3 is 15 residues. These data belong to a study of prognosis after radiotherapy for stage I lung cancer.

The starting material was PBMCs, obtained before or after stereotactic body radiation therapy (not recorded which). This sequence joins TRBV6-2 or TRBV6-3 and TRBJ2-5, with D possibly being TRBD1 or TRBD2 (5 bases each). The sequence derives from a donor at least 50 years old with non-small cell lung cancer. CDR3 DNA: TGTGCCAGCAGGCCTGGGACGGGTTGGGGGGAGACCCAGTACTTC. Translated, it gives CASRPGTGWGETQYF.